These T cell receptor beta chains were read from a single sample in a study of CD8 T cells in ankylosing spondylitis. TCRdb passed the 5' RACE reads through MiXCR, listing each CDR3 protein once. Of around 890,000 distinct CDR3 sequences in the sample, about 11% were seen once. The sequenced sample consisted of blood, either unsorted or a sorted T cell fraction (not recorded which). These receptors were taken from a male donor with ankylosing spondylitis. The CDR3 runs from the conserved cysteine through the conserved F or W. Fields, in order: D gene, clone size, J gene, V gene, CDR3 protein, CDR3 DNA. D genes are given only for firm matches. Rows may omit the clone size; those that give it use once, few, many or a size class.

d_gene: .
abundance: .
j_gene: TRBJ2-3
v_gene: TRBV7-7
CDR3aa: CASSAVPTDTQYF
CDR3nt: TGTGCTAGCAGCGCGGTCCCCACAGATACGCAGTATTTT

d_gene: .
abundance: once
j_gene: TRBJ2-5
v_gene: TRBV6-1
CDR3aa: CASRITAGTETQYF
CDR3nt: TGTGCCAGCAGGATTACGGCCGGGACGGAGACCCAGTACTTC

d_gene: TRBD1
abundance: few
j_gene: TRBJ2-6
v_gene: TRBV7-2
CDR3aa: CASSATGAGANVLTF
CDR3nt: TGTGCCAGCAGCGCTACAGGGGCTGGGGCCAACGTCCTGACTTTC

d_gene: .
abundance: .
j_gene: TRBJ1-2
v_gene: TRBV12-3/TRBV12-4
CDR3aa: CASSVQGVPYGYTF
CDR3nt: TGTGCCAGCAGCGTACAGGGCGTCCCTTATGGCTACACCTTC

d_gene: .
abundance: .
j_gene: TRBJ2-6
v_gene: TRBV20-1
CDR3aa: CSAPPGGRGLSGANVLTF
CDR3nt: TGCAGTGCTCCCCCCGGAGGCAGGGGCCTTTCGGGGGCCAACGTCCTGACTTTC

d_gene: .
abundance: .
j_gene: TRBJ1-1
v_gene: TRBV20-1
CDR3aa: CSASMLKENTEAFF
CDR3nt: TGCAGTGCTAGCATGTTGAAAGAAAACACTGAAGCTTTCTTT

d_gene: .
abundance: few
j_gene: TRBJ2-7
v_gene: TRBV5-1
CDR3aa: CASSFLGGTYEQYF
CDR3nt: TGCGCCAGCAGCTTTCTGGGCGGGACCTACGAGCAGTACTTC

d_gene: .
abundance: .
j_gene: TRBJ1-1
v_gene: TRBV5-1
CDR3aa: CASSFEGLYTEAFF
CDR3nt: TGCGCCAGCAGCTTTGAGGGGTTATACACTGAAGCTTTCTTT

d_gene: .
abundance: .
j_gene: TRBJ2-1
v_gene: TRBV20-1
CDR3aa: CSAIRDIYNEQFF
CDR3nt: TGCAGTGCCATACGGGATATCTACAATGAGCAGTTCTTC

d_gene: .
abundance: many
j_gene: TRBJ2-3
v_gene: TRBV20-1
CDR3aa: CSASPADTQYF
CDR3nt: TGCAGTGCGTCACCGGCGGATACGCAGTATTTT

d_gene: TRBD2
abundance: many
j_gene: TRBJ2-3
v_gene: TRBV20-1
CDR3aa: CSATYPQIPAGNSDTQYF
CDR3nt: TGCAGTGCTACCTACCCACAGATACCAGCGGGGAACTCAGATACGCAGTATTTT

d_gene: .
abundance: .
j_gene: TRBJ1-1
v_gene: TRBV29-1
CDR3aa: CSVGGLLNTEAFF
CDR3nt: TGCAGCGTCGGGGGACTCCTAAACACTGAAGCTTTCTTT

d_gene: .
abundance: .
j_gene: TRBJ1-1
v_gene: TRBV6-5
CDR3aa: CASSYKRETEAFF
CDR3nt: TGTGCCAGCAGTTACAAACGGGAGACTGAAGCTTTCTTT

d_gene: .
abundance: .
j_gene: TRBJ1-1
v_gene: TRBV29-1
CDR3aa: CSVERELNTEAFF
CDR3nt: TGCAGCGTTGAGAGAGAATTGAACACTGAAGCTTTCTTT

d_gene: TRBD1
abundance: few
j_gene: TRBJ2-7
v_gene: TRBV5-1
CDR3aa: CASSLWIGQDMAYEQYF
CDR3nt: TGCGCCAGCAGCTTGTGGATCGGACAGGATATGGCTTACGAGCAGTACTTC

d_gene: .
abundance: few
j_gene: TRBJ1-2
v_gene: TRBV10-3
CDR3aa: CATRDSMDGYTF
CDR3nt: TGTGCCACCAGGGACTCAATGGATGGCTACACCTTC

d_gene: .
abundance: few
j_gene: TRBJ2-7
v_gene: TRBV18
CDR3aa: CASSPVQDGEQYF
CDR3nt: TGTGCCAGCTCACCGGTTCAGGATGGCGAGCAGTACTTC

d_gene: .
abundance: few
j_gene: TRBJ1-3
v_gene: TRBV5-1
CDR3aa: CASSLGDANRNTIYF
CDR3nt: TGCGCCAGCAGCTTGGGAGACGCCAACCGGAACACCATATATTTT

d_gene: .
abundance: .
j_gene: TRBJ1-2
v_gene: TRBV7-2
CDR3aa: CASSLEGSPYGYTF
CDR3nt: TGTGCCAGCAGCTTAGAAGGGAGTCCCTATGGCTACACCTTC

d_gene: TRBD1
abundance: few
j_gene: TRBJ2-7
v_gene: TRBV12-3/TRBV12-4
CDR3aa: CASSPGQGPNEQYF
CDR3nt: TGTGCCAGCAGTCCCGGACAGGGTCCTAACGAGCAGTACTTC

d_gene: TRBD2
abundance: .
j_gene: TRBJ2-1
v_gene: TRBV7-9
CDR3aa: CASSQIGTSGTGQFF
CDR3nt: TGTGCCAGCAGCCAAATTGGGACTAGCGGGACAGGACAGTTCTTC

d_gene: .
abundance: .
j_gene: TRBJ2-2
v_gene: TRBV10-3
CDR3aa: CAISAQNTGELFF
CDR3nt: TGTGCCATCAGTGCCCAGAACACCGGGGAGCTGTTTTTT

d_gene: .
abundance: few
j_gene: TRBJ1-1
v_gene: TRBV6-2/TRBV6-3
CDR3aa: CASTTIGFVNTEAFF
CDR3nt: TGTGCCAGCACCACAATAGGGTTTGTGAACACTGAAGCTTTCTTT

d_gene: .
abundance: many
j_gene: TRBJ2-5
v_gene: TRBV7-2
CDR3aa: CASSGTRKETQYF
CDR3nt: TGTGCCAGCAGTGGGACGAGAAAGGAGACCCAGTACTTC

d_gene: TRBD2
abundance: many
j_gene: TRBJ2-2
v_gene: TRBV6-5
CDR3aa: CASSYHGLAANTGELFF
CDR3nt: TGTGCCAGCAGTTACCATGGACTAGCGGCGAACACCGGGGAGCTGTTTTTT

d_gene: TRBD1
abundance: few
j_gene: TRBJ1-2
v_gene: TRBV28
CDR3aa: CASSLSGRGRQKNYGYTF
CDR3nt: TGTGCCAGCAGTTTAAGTGGGAGGGGGCGCCAAAAGAACTATGGCTACACCTTC

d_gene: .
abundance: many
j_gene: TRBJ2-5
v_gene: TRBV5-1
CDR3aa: CASSFTATQETQYF
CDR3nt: TGCGCCAGCAGCTTCACGGCGACTCAAGAGACCCAGTACTTC

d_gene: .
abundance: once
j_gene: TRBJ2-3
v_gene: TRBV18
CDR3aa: CASSPGPGAHSDTQYF
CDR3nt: TGTGCCAGCTCACCAGGCCCAGGGGCACACTCAGATACGCAGTATTTT

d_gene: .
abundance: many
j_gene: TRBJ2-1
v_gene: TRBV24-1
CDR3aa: CATSDTGGGGRRKYNEQFF
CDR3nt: TGTGCCACCAGTGACACAGGGGGGGGCGGGAGAAGGAAGTACAATGAGCAGTTCTTC

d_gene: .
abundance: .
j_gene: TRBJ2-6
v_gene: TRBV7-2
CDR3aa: CASSPPNRLVANVLTF
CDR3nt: TGTGCCAGCAGCCCCCCTAACAGACTCGTGGCCAACGTCCTGACTTTC

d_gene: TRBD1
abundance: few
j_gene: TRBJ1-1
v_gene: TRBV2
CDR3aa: CASGGQDYEAFF
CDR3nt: TGTGCCAGCGGGGGACAGGACTATGAAGCTTTCTTT

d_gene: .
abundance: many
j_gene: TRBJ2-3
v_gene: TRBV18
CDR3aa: CASSRRQGTDTQYF
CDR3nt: TGTGCCAGCTCACGACGACAGGGCACAGATACGCAGTATTTT

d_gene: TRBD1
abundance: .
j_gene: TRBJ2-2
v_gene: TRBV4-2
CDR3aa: CASSQVTGGGTGELFF
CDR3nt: TGTGCCAGCAGCCAAGTCACAGGGGGCGGCACCGGGGAGCTGTTTTTT

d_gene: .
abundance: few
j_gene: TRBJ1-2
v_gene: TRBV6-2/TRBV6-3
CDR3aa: CASSTRQVLDYGYTF
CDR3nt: TGTGCCAGCAGTACCCGACAGGTTTTAGACTATGGCTACACCTTC

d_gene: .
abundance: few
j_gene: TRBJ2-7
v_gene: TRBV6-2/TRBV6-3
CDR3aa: CASSMYGLFYEQYF
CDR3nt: TGTGCCAGCAGTATGTATGGACTCTTCTACGAGCAGTACTTC

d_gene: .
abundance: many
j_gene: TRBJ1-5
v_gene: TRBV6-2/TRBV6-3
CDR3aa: CASSYPGGNQPQHF
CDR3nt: TGTGCCAGCAGTTACCCGGGGGGGAATCAGCCCCAGCATTTT

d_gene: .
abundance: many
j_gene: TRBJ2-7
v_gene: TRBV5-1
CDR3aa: CASSLRVNEQYF
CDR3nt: TGCGCCAGCAGCTTGAGGGTCAACGAGCAGTACTTC

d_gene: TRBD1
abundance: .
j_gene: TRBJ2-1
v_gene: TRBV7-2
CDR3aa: CASSPGTGKSHEQFF
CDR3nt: TGTGCCAGCAGCCCCGGGACAGGGAAGTCTCATGAGCAGTTCTTC

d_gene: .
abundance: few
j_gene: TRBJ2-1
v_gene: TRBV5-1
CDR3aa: CASSRGLAGIAYNEQFF
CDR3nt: TGCGCCAGCAGCCGGGGGTTAGCAGGGATCGCCTACAATGAGCAGTTCTTC

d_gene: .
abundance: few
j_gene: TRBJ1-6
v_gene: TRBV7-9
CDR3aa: CASSLVEAPLHF
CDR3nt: TGTGCCAGCAGCTTAGTGGAGGCACCCCTCCACTTT

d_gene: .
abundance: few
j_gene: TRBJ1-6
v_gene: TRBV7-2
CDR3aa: CASSLRQGNNSPLHF
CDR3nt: TGTGCCAGCAGCTTAAGGCAGGGGAACAATTCACCCCTCCACTTT

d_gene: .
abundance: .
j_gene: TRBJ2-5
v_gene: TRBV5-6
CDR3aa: CASSLAVLMETQYF
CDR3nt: TGTGCCAGCAGCTTGGCTGTCCTTATGGAGACCCAGTACTTC

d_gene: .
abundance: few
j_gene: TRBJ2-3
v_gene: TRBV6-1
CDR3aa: CASSAGLSFGDTQYF
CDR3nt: TGTGCCAGCAGCGCCGGACTAAGCTTCGGAGATACGCAGTATTTT

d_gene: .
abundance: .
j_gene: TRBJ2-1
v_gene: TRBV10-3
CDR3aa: CAISDSPREQFF
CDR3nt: TGTGCCATCAGTGATTCGCCTAGGGAGCAGTTCTTC

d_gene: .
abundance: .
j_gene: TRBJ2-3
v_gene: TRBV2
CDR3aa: CASTGDRFSTDTQYF
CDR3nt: TGTGCCAGCACAGGGGACCGTTTTAGCACAGATACGCAGTATTTT

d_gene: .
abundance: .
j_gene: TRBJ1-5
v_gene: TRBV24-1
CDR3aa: CATAGDGNQPQHF
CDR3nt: TGTGCCACCGCCGGGGATGGCAATCAGCCCCAGCATTTT

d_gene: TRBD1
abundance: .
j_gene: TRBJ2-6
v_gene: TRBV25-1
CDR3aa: CASSPGQGATGANVLTF
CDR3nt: TGTGCCAGCAGTCCGGGACAGGGGGCAACTGGGGCCAACGTCCTGACTTTC

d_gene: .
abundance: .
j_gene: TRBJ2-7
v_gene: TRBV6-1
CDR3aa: CASRINYLVHEQYF
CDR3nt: TGTGCCAGCAGAATAAACTACTTGGTCCACGAGCAGTACTTC

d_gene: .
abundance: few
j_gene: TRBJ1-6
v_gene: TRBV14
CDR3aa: CASSRGIVAPLHF
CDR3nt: TGTGCCAGCAGCCGAGGGATTGTGGCACCCCTCCACTTT

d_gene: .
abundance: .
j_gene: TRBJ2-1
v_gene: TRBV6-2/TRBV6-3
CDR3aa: CASRDGPAYNEQFF
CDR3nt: TGTGCCAGCAGGGACGGGCCGGCCTACAATGAGCAGTTCTTC

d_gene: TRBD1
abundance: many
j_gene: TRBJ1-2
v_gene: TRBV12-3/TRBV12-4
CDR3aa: CASSLGGTAKGYTF
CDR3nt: TGTGCCAGCAGTTTAGGTGGGACAGCAAAAGGCTACACCTTC

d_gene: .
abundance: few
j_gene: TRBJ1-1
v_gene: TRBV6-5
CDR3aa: CASMRDTEAFF
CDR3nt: TGTGCCAGCATGAGAGACACTGAAGCTTTCTTT

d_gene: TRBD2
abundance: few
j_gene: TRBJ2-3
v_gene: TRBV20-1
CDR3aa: CSASRRELTDTQYF
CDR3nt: TGCAGTGCTAGTAGGCGGGAGCTCACAGATACGCAGTATTTT

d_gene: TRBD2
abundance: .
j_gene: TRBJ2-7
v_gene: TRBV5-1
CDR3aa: CASSRWTSGRSVFGISYEQYF
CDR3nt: TGCGCCAGCAGCAGATGGACTAGCGGGAGGAGTGTATTTGGGATCTCCTACGAGCAGTACTTC